This T cell receptor (beta chain) was recovered during a study of cytomegalovirus exposure and HLA in healthy donors. To note about this clone: Antigen: not known.

Germline CDR1 reads GTSNPN; CDR2 reads SVGIG (reference sequence). The CDR3 extends over 13 amino acids. Healthy bone marrow donors supplied every sample. Overall study results and limits: Later work showed greater clonal expansion in HLA-associated TCR beta chains than in equally common others.

The study ran its PCR with 60 Vbeta and 13 Jbeta primers. Original processing notes: There were around 77 million unique TCR beta chains by a later count, and around 10 million of them were shared. TCRdb keeps only in-frame clones here, not all; method: immunoSEQ multiplex PCR. The V and J calls and the clone size are those of that table, but D and trimming were determined from the DNA. This sample has some 150,000 clones, with about 80% found just once. This TCR derives from a man aged 18 to 30 in good health and CMV-seronegative. The chain employs TRBV30 and TRBJ2-5; D is ambiguous. TRBJ2-7 explains the end of the DNA better; the J call may be wrong. The specimen sequenced was PBMCs. The DNA for the CDR3 is TGTGCCTGGAGTTTTACCTCCTCCTACGAGCAGTACTTC. It translates to CAWSFTSSYEQYF.